These 3 T cell receptor beta chains originate from one sample sequenced in a study of blood T cell repertoires in COVID-19. Sequencing was performed with immunoSEQ multiplex PCR; in TCRdb, only in-frame clones are kept and a portion is missing. The sample includes roughly 99,000 clones, roughly 80% of them seen just once. The sequenced sample consisted of peripheral blood. The receptors were sampled from a woman of 80 years or more with acute or convalescent COVID-19.

The chain has TRBV10-3 and TRBJ1-6; TRBD1 might be the D (6 bases). Germline CDR1 ENHRY, CDR2 SYGVKD. This CDR3 contains 13 residues. V was trimmed by 10 bases and J by 7 bases, leaving 14 bases between them. The CDR3 coding sequence is TGTGCCAAATCGGACAGCCAAAATTCACCCCTCCACTTT. Translating gives CAKSDSQNSPLHF.

The chain carries TRBV4-3 and TRBJ2-1; tentative D call: TRBD1 (5 bases). There are 15 residues in the CDR3. Germline V lookup: CDR1 LGHNA, CDR2 YSLEER. With 0 bases removed from V and 6 bases from J, the gap between germline ends came to 12 bases. CDR3 nucleotides: TGCGCCAGCAGCCAAGATCAGCAGGGTTTCAATGAGCAGTTCTTC. It is translated as CASSQDQQGFNEQFF.

This clone was recorded only once. The CDR3 is CASSLAGLAGNTGELFF. The DNA of the CDR3 is TGTGCCAGCAGCTTGGCAGGACTAGCGGGCAACACCGGGGAGCTGTTTTTT. The chain uses TRBV5-4 and TRBJ2-2, with 11 bases fitting TRBD2. The V gene's germline CDR1 is SGHNT and CDR2 YYREEE (reference sequence). J lost 2 bases, V lost 0 bases, and 3 bases had no gene match. The CDR3 has 17 amino acids.